These T cell receptor beta chains were read from a single sample in a study of shared clonotypes between healthy human individuals. Only in-frame clones appear in the TCRdb table, and some are missing; sequencing was by immunoSEQ multiplex PCR. The table records about 2.1 million clones, around 95% of them present only once. The sequenced sample was naive CD8+ T cells from PBMCs. All receptors derive from a young man in good health. Some clones in this sample may be carry-over from other donors' samples. The CDR3 runs from the conserved cysteine through the conserved F or W. The D gene is left open where the match is weak. A row's size may be missing; if present it is once, few, many or a size class.

J gene: TRBJ2-1
V gene: TRBV5-1
D gene: -
clone size: -
CDR3 DNA: TGCGCCAGCAGCCAAGGGTCGAGTGCTTACAATGAGCAGTTCTTC
CDR3 protein: CASSQGSSAYNEQFF

J gene: TRBJ2-7
V gene: TRBV6-6
D gene: TRBD2
clone size: -
CDR3 DNA: TGTGCCAGCAGTGGGGACGGACTAGTAAGCCCCTACGAGCAGTACTTC
CDR3 protein: CASSGDGLVSPYEQYF

J gene: TRBJ2-7
V gene: TRBV9
D gene: TRBD1
clone size: -
CDR3 DNA: TGTGCCAGCAGCGTAGAGCCGGACAGGGCGGGCGAGCAGTACTTC
CDR3 protein: CASSVEPDRAGEQYF

J gene: TRBJ2-7
V gene: TRBV5-6
D gene: TRBD2
clone size: once
CDR3 DNA: TGTGCCAGCAGCGAATCCTCCGGGACTAGAGACTACGAGCAGTACTTC
CDR3 protein: CASSESSGTRDYEQYF

J gene: TRBJ2-3
V gene: TRBV9
D gene: -
clone size: -
CDR3 DNA: TGTGCCAGCAGCTTCCGACTAGGACCTTTGGATACGCAGTATTTT
CDR3 protein: CASSFRLGPLDTQYF

J gene: TRBJ2-1
V gene: TRBV7-2
D gene: TRBD2
clone size: -
CDR3 DNA: TGTGCCAGCAGCATGGGACTAGCGGCCTACAATGAGCAGTTCTTC
CDR3 protein: CASSMGLAAYNEQFF

J gene: TRBJ2-1
V gene: TRBV28
D gene: TRBD1
clone size: -
CDR3 DNA: TGTGCCAGCAGCCCCCGGACAGGCTTCTCCTACAATGAGCAGTTCTTC
CDR3 protein: CASSPRTGFSYNEQFF

J gene: TRBJ2-1
V gene: TRBV19
D gene: -
clone size: -
CDR3 DNA: TGTGCCAGTAGTATGAGCGGAAATGAGCAGTTCTTC
CDR3 protein: CASSMSGNEQFF

J gene: TRBJ1-2
V gene: TRBV19
D gene: -
clone size: -
CDR3 DNA: TGTGCCAGTAGTATAGCAGGCCACTATGGCTACACCTTC
CDR3 protein: CASSIAGHYGYTF

J gene: TRBJ2-7
V gene: TRBV27
D gene: TRBD2
clone size: -
CDR3 DNA: TGTGCCAGCAGGGCAAGACTAGCGGGAGACTACGAGCAGTACTTC
CDR3 protein: CASRARLAGDYEQYF

J gene: TRBJ2-3
V gene: TRBV4-1
D gene: TRBD2
clone size: -
CDR3 DNA: TGCGCCAGCAGCCCCGGACTAGCGGCAGATACGCAGTATTTT
CDR3 protein: CASSPGLAADTQYF

J gene: TRBJ2-3
V gene: TRBV27
D gene: TRBD2
clone size: -
CDR3 DNA: TGTGCCAGCAGTTTATCGCTAGCGGGAGGGCCAAGAACAGATACGCAGTATTTT
CDR3 protein: CASSLSLAGGPRTDTQYF

J gene: TRBJ2-3
V gene: TRBV6-1
D gene: -
clone size: once
CDR3 DNA: TGTGCCAGCAGGGGGGTATTTAGCACAGATACGCAGTATTTT
CDR3 protein: CASRGVFSTDTQYF

J gene: TRBJ1-1
V gene: TRBV19
D gene: -
clone size: -
CDR3 DNA: TGTGCCAGTAGTAATTTCGGGGGGCTCAGCACTGAAGCTTTCTTT
CDR3 protein: CASSNFGGLSTEAFF

J gene: TRBJ1-1
V gene: TRBV27
D gene: -
clone size: -
CDR3 DNA: TGTGCCACCTCCCAAGGCGGGCATAGACCCATGAACACTGAAGCTTTCTTT
CDR3 protein: CATSQGGHRPMNTEAFF

J gene: TRBJ1-1
V gene: TRBV28
D gene: TRBD1
clone size: -
CDR3 DNA: TGTGCCAGCAGTTTCGGGGACAGGGAGTCCACTGAAGCTTTCTTT
CDR3 protein: CASSFGDRESTEAFF

J gene: TRBJ1-1
V gene: TRBV28
D gene: -
clone size: -
CDR3 DNA: TGTGCCAGCAGGAAAAAAGGCGGCCCTGAAGCTTTCTTT
CDR3 protein: CASRKKGGPEAFF

J gene: TRBJ1-2
V gene: TRBV7-9
D gene: -
clone size: -
CDR3 DNA: TGTGCCAGCAGCTCCGAGCCTCCCCGAGGAGGCTACACCTTC
CDR3 protein: CASSSEPPRGGYTF

J gene: TRBJ1-4
V gene: TRBV4-1
D gene: -
clone size: -
CDR3 DNA: TGCGCCAGCAGCCCCAGGGACACAGCAACTAATGAAAAACTGTTTTTT
CDR3 protein: CASSPRDTATNEKLFF

J gene: TRBJ2-7
V gene: TRBV2
D gene: TRBD1
clone size: -
CDR3 DNA: TGTGCCAGCAGTGAGACACAGGGGGCTCACGAGCAGTACTTC
CDR3 protein: CASSETQGAHEQYF

J gene: TRBJ2-2
V gene: TRBV7-9
D gene: TRBD2
clone size: -
CDR3 DNA: TGTGCCAGCAGCTCTGGACTAGCGGGAGTTGGCGGGGAGCTGTTTTTT
CDR3 protein: CASSSGLAGVGGELFF

J gene: TRBJ1-5
V gene: TRBV28
D gene: TRBD1
clone size: -
CDR3 DNA: TGTGCCAGCAGTATAGGGACAGGGGGCATGAGCAATCAGCCCCAGCATTTT
CDR3 protein: CASSIGTGGMSNQPQHF

J gene: TRBJ1-1
V gene: TRBV7-9
D gene: TRBD1
clone size: -
CDR3 DNA: TGTGCCAGCAGCATAGGGGGCCCTGAAGCTTTCTTT
CDR3 protein: CASSIGGPEAFF

J gene: TRBJ1-1
V gene: TRBV19
D gene: -
clone size: -
CDR3 DNA: TGTGCCAGTAGTCCATACAGGGAGATTAACACTGAAGCTTTCTTT
CDR3 protein: CASSPYREINTEAFF

J gene: TRBJ2-4
V gene: TRBV9
D gene: -
clone size: -
CDR3 DNA: TGTGCCAGCAGCGTAGGCGGCGGAGCCAAAAACATTCAGTACTTC
CDR3 protein: CASSVGGGAKNIQYF

J gene: TRBJ2-4
V gene: TRBV9
D gene: -
clone size: -
CDR3 DNA: TGTGCCAGCAGCGTAGGGATCAGGGGGGAAAACATTCAGTACTTC
CDR3 protein: CASSVGIRGENIQYF

J gene: TRBJ1-2
V gene: TRBV7-9
D gene: -
clone size: -
CDR3 DNA: TGTGCCAGCAGCCCCGGGCAGACGATCCCTACTAACTATGGCTACACCTTC
CDR3 protein: CASSPGQTIPTNYGYTF